The sequence of this TCR beta chain was determined in a study of beta chain features in type 1 diabetes. V was cut by 3 bases and J by 3 bases, with 17 bases left in between. Germline assignment: CDR1 KGHSH and CDR2 LQKENI. The CDR3 sequence is 16 residues long. Sequenced material consisted of expressed TCRB transcripts (all of the isolated RNA was reverse transcribed). Sequencing used immunoSEQ multiplex PCR; TCRdb keeps in-frame clones, though not all of them. The repertoire has about 40,000 clones, 45% to 50% of them found once; the top ten carry roughly 0.7%. Sample: central memory CD4+ T cells from blood. The receptor comes from a woman under 30 in good health. The rearrangement joins TRBV18 to TRBJ1-1; a weak D match, TRBD1 (5 bases). This CDR3 reads CASSPGGSSHYTEAFF. CDR3 in DNA: TGTGCCAGCTCACCCGGGGGTTCCAGCCACTACACTGAAGCTTTCTTT.